The 12 T cell receptor beta chains listed next were all sequenced from one sample in a study. Using its own MiXCR run on the 5' RACE reads, TCRdb lists one record per CDR3 protein. The sample shows some 40,000 distinct CDR3 sequences, 25% to 35% of them seen only once. The sequenced sample was memory CD4+ T cells sorted from a lymph node. As for subset: memory CD4+ T cells, CD4+CD45RO+CD25-. The source is a female donor with breast cancer.

This sequence joins TRBV5-6 and TRBJ2-1, with unresolved D. V dropped 1 base and J dropped 2 bases, with 10 bases sitting between them. This CDR3 spans 15 amino acids. Germline assignment: CDR1 SGHDT and CDR2 YYEEEE. CDR3 loop: CASSLPAAPYNEQFF. The CDR3, as DNA: TGTGCCAGCAGCTTGCCCGCGGCCCCCTACAATGAGCAGTTCTTC. Full variable domain (remainder filled in from reference TRBV5-6 and TRBJ2-1): DAGVTQSPTHLIKTRGQQVTLRCSPKSGHDTVSWYQQALGQGPQFIFQYYEEEERQRGNFPDRFSGHQFPNYSSELNVNALLLGDSALYLCASSLPAAPYNEQFFGPGTRLTVL.

This chain uses TRBV7-2 with TRBJ2-3, with 12 nucleotides matching TRBD2. The length of the CDR3 is 17 residues. Germline V gene sequence: CDR1 SGHTA, CDR2 FQGNSA. With 2 bases clipped from V and 8 bases from J, the junction kept 11 bases outside the gene matches. This chain's CDR3 is CASSLRGGLAGRVTQYF. CDR3 DNA: TGTGCCAGCAGCTTAAGGGGCGGACTAGCGGGAAGGGTTACGCAGTATTTT.

V usage is TRBV24-1 and J usage is TRBJ2-3, with D perhaps matching TRBD2 (6 bases). Germline V gene data show CDR1 as KGHDR and CDR2 as SFDVKD. The CDR3 is 15 residues long. The V end lost 3 bases, the J end lost 2 bases, and 11 bases lay between the germline ends. The CDR3 spells CATSDPPGATDTQYF. As DNA, the CDR3 is TGTGCCACCAGTGATCCCCCGGGAGCCACAGATACGCAGTATTTT.

This clonotype was recorded once. Because it lacks the conserved phenylalanine or tryptophan at the end, this CDR3 is likely a read error. The rearrangement uses TRBV18 and TRBJ2-5; 10 positions agree with TRBD1. The J segment lost 2 bases and the V segment lost 3 bases, leaving 3 bases of the junction unmatched. The germline CDR1 and CDR2 sequences are KGHSH and LQKENI. The CDR3 runs to 15 residues. The CDR3 DNA sequence: TGTGCCAGCTCACCGGGACAGGGGTTGCAAGAGACCCAGTACTCC. The encoded protein is CASSPGQGLQETQYS.

A few counts support this clonotype. The chain carries TRBV18 and TRBJ2-7; D not certain. Germline lookup yields CDR1 KGHSH and CDR2 LQKENI. The CDR3 contains 14 residues. V was trimmed by 1 base and J by 0 bases, leaving 7 bases between them. As DNA, the CDR3 is TGTGCCAGCTCACCACAGGGCAGCTCCTACGAGCAGTACTTC. Translated: CASSPQGSSYEQYF.

Points on this clonotype: It may be a read error: a sequence one base away is much more abundant. The V call is TRBV20-1, the J call TRBJ2-3; D is perhaps TRBD2 (5 bases). With 2 bases removed from V and 4 bases from J, the gap between germline ends came to 16 bases. The germline V gene has CDR1 DFQATT and CDR2 SNEGSKA (reference sequence). The CDR3 is 15 amino acids. The CDR3, as DNA: TGCAGTGCTAGATCCTCCGTGAGGGCTTCAGATACGCAGTATTTT. Translated: CSARSSVRASDTQYF.

In the case of this clonotype: A read error is likely, as this CDR3 ends without the conserved phenylalanine or tryptophan. CDR3 sequence reads: CASSYGRGQPQHV. The CDR3 coding sequence is TGTGCCAGCAGTTACGGAAGGGGTCAGCCCCAGCATGTT. The genes are TRBV6-5 and TRBJ1-5, with D possibly matching TRBD1 (5 bases). With 2 bases removed from V and 6 bases from J, the gap between germline ends came to 8 bases. The CDR3 is made up of 13 amino acids. Per the germline V gene, CDR1 is MNHEY and CDR2 is SVGAGI.

The chain joins TRBV6-5 to TRBJ2-5; D is undetermined. Trimming stripped 0 bases from V and 1 base from J, with 6 bases between. Germline CDR1 is MNHEY and CDR2 is SVGAGI. The CDR3 length is 14 residues. CDR3 bases: TGTGCCAGCAGTTACTCGGGCAGCCAAGAGACCCAGTACTTC. Encoded protein: CASSYSGSQETQYF.

This clonotype was observed a few times. This chain connects TRBV28 to TRBJ2-4; TRBD2 agrees at 12 bases. The CDR3 spans 15 residues. Germline CDR1 MDHEN, CDR2 SYDVKM. The ends lost 2 bases at V and 8 bases at J; junction bases unmatched: 4. CDR3 residues: CASSLGLAGGDIQYF. The CDR3 DNA is TGTGCCAGCAGTTTAGGGCTAGCGGGAGGGGACATTCAGTACTTC.

The V call is TRBV12-3 or TRBV12-4, the J call TRBJ1-2, with D tentatively TRBD1 (5 bases). The CDR3 covers 12 residues. The V gene lost 5 bases and the J gene lost 8 bases, with 12 bases spanning the gap. CDR3 sequence: CASSGHSGGYTF. In nucleotides, the CDR3 is TGTGCCAGCAGTGGACACAGCGGAGGCTACACCTTC.

This clonotype was picked up a small number of times. The chain joins TRBV4-2 to TRBJ1-6, with 8 bases that match TRBD1. The CDR3 totals 15 residues. V was pared by 1 base and J by 10 bases, with 6 bases of the junction left unmatched. The V gene's germline CDR1 is LGHNA and CDR2 YNFKEQ. CDR3 loop: CASSQAQGAVSPLHF. CDR3 nucleotides: TGTGCCAGCAGCCAAGCTCAGGGGGCGGTGTCACCCCTCCACTTT.

The chain employs TRBV28 and TRBJ2-7; TRBD2 matches at 9 bases. Per the germline V gene, CDR1 is MDHEN and CDR2 is SYDVKM. J lost 0 bases, V lost 2 bases, and 5 bases had no gene match. The CDR3 spans 16 residues. The CDR3 sequence: CASSLLLSGSSYEQYF. The CDR3 DNA reads as TGTGCCAGCAGTTTACTCCTTAGCGGGAGCTCCTACGAGCAGTACTTC.